The TCR beta chain under discussion was sequenced for a study of T-cell reconstitution after alpha-beta-depleted transplantation in children. V lost 0 bases and J lost 6, with 10 bases in between. Germline-derived CDR1 and CDR2 are SGHRS and YFSETQ. The CDR3 runs to 13 residues. TCRbeta library preparation incorporated unique molecular identifiers. TCRdb redid the calling of the PCR reads with MiXCR, one entry per CDR3 protein. In the table there are 250,000 to 300,000 distinct CDR3 sequences, almost 10% of which are singletons. The TCR originated in a human donor who donated a stem cell graft to a child with SCID. The chain recombines TRBV5-1 with TRBJ2-7; D is unresolved. The starting material was PBMCs from the stem cell graft donor, obtained from the stem cell graft. The CDR3: CASSLVVDGEQYF. The CDR3 DNA follows: TGCGCCAGCAGCTTGGTGGTGGATGGCGAGCAGTACTTC.